The 20 T cell receptor beta chains reported below all come from one sample, sequenced in a study of T-cell reconstitution after alpha-beta-depleted transplantation in children (dated by TCRdb to about 2016). The sample's treatment or condition label is to be understood as: allogeneic hematopoietic cell transplantation with graft depleted of TCRalphabeta T cells and CD19 B cells. Libraries were constructed by PCR. Sequencing used an Illumina HiSeq 2500. Molecular barcoding was employed in the preparation of TCR libraries, with unique molecular identifiers being used to normalize TCRbeta repertoire quantification. TCRdb took the public reads, trimmed them with fastp at Q25, ran MiXCR for clone calling and kept in-frame beta chains. Identical CDR3 protein sequences are pooled into one entry, listed with their most common genes and DNA. The sample contains a few hundred thousand distinct CDR3 sequences, about 11% of them found a single time. Over 25% of the sample is in the top ten clones.

The input for sequencing was PBMCs, taken before TCRalphabeta/CD19-depleted stem cell transplant. The source of these receptors is a child under three years old with acute myeloid leukemia, due to receive a stem cell transplant.

This clonotype was found many times. The chain carries TRBV20-1 and TRBJ2-6, with D perhaps matching TRBD1 (6 bases). The CDR3 is made up of 15 amino acids. Germline V gene lookup returns CDR1 DFQATT and CDR2 SNEGSKA (reference sequence). Between the trimmed V and J ends, which lost 0 bases and 2 bases, there was a span of 8 bases. CDR3: CSAREGAAGANVLTF. CDR3 DNA: TGCAGTGCTAGAGAGGGGGCGGCTGGGGCCAACGTCCTGACTTTC.

In this sample, this clonotype turned up many times. The rearrangement joins TRBV4-3 to TRBJ2-7, with 10 bases aligning to TRBD2. Per the germline V gene, CDR1 is LGHNA and CDR2 is YSLEER. This CDR3 contains 16 residues. The ends lost 1 base at V and 2 bases at J; junction bases unmatched: 5. CDR3 bases: TGCGCCAGCAGCCAAGCTCGAGGGACTAGCGCCTACGAGCAGTACTTC. Translating it yields CASSQARGTSAYEQYF.

This clonotype was detected a few times. This chain joins TRBV7-8 and TRBJ1-2; unclear D gene. There are 13 residues in the CDR3. The V gene lost 1 base and the J gene lost 6 bases, with 9 bases spanning the gap. The germline CDR1 and CDR2 sequences are SGHVS and FQNEAQ. The CDR3, as DNA: TGTGCCAGCAGCTTAGGTCCCAGCGATGGCTACACCTTC. Protein sequence: CASSLGPSDGYTF. Full variable domain (remainder filled in from reference TRBV7-8 and TRBJ1-2): GAGVSQSPRYKVAKRGQDVALRCDPISGHVSLFWYQQALGQGPEFLTYFQNEAQLDKSGLPSDRFFAERPEGSVSTLKIQRTQQEDSAVYLCASSLGPSDGYTFGSGTRLTVV.

This clonotype has a count of ten or more. The chain links TRBV19 to TRBJ1-1, with D unclear. Between the trimmed V and J ends, which lost 5 bases and 2 bases, there was a span of 21 bases. The CDR3 sequence is 17 residues long. The germline V gene encodes CDR1 LNHDA and CDR2 SQIVND (reference sequence). The CDR3, as DNA: TGTGCCAGTAGTTTCTCCACGCGACGAAGAATAAACACTGAAGCTTTCTTT. Amino acids: CASSFSTRRRINTEAFF.

On this clonotype: One base away lies a much larger clone, so this may be a sequencing read error. The chain combines TRBV20-1 with TRBJ2-5; tentatively, D is TRBD2 (6 bases). The CDR3 is 15 amino acids. With 5 bases removed from V and 0 bases from J, the gap between germline ends came to 16 bases. Per germline, CDR1 DFQATT and CDR2 SNEGSKA (reference sequence). CDR3 region: CSAPGPGGNQETQYF. Written as DNA, the CDR3 is TGCAGTGCTCCGGGCCCTGGGGGGAACCAAGAGACCCAGTACTTC.

This clonotype was detected many times. This rearrangement joins TRBV7-9 to TRBJ2-7, with 8 bases fitting TRBD1. The CDR3 sequence is 15 residues long. The V and J ends lost 1 base and 4 bases, in that order; junction bases with no gene match: 6. CDR1 and CDR2 from the germline V gene are SEHNR and FQNEAQ (reference sequence). CDR3 amino acids: CASSLDSDRVYEQYF. DNA of the CDR3: TGTGCCAGCAGCTTAGATTCGGACAGGGTGTACGAGCAGTACTTC.

This chain joins TRBV7-3 and TRBJ2-2; 10 positions match TRBD1. Germline V gives CDR1 SGHTA, CDR2 FQGTGA. V lost 3 bases to trimming and J lost 4 bases; unmatched junction nucleotides: 2. The CDR3 has 15 residues. The CDR3 loop reads CASSFRDRGTGELFF. The CDR3 coding sequence is TGTGCCAGCAGCTTCCGGGACAGGGGCACCGGGGAGCTGTTTTTT.

This clonotype came up many times. The chain has TRBV5-1 and TRBJ1-1; 10 nucleotides line up with TRBD1. The CDR3 is 15 residues long. Germline-derived CDR1 and CDR2 are SGHRS and YFSETQ. The V segment lost 3 bases and the J segment 8 bases; nucleotides outside the gene matches: 10. For the CDR3, the DNA is TGCGCCAGCAGCTACTCCGGACAGGGGGATTCCGAAGCTTTCTTT. Translating gives CASSYSGQGDSEAFF.

The chain employs TRBV25-1 and TRBJ2-5, with D perhaps TRBD1 (6 bases). The CDR3 runs 13 residues. Trimming left V 1 base short and J 9 bases short, with 12 bases between. Germline V gives CDR1 MGHDK, CDR2 SYGVNS. For the CDR3, the DNA is TGTGCCAGCAGTGAATTGAGGGGGATGGCCCAGTACTTC. Encoded protein: CASSELRGMAQYF. Full variable domain (missing parts from reference TRBV25-1 and TRBJ2-5): EADIYQTPRYLVIGTGKKITLECSQTMGHDKMYWYQQDPGMELHLIHYSYGVNSTEKGDLSSESTVSRIRTEHFPLTLESARPSHTSQYLCASSELRGMAQYFGPGTRLLVL.

V and J are TRBV20-1 and TRBJ2-7; 8 nucleotides match TRBD2. Germline-derived CDR1 and CDR2 are DFQATT and SNEGSKA (reference sequence). V was pared by 6 bases and J by 3 bases, with 13 bases of the junction left unmatched. This CDR3 spans 15 amino acids. CDR3 loop: CSARLLAGGFYEQYF. For the CDR3, the DNA is TGCAGTGCCCGTCTTCTGGCGGGAGGTTTCTACGAGCAGTACTTC.

This clonotype came up many times. The chain joins TRBV6-1 to TRBJ2-7; 8 nucleotides align to TRBD2. Germline CDR1 reads MNHNS; CDR2 reads SASEGT. V lost 6 bases, J lost 3 bases, and 10 bases stayed unmatched. The CDR3 consists of 15 residues. The CDR3: CASSAIAGNNYEQYF. The CDR3 nucleotides read TGTGCCAGCAGCGCCATAGCGGGAAATAACTACGAGCAGTACTTC.

J is TRBJ2-7 and V is TRBV20-1; D may be TRBD1 or TRBD2 (5 bases each). With 4 bases removed from V and 1 base from J, the gap between germline ends came to 11 bases. Germline CDR1 is DFQATT and CDR2 is SNEGSKA (reference sequence). The CDR3 is 13 amino acids. The chain's CDR3 is CSATRDGSYEQYF. Written as DNA, the CDR3 is TGCAGTGCTACTCGGGACGGTTCCTACGAGCAGTACTTC.

Many counts were recorded for this clonotype. The chain combines TRBV20-1 with TRBJ2-1; TRBD2 matches at 9 bases. Germline loops: CDR1 DFQATT, CDR2 SNEGSKA (reference sequence). V was pared by 1 base and J by 8 bases, with 3 bases of the junction left unmatched. CDR3 length: 13 residues. CDR3 protein: CSARGSGRYEQFF. CDR3 coding DNA: TGCAGTGCTAGAGGGAGCGGGAGGTATGAGCAGTTCTTC.

As to this clonotype: Sequence at one end of the junction differs from germline and may be a read error. CDR3 sequence (DNA): TGTGTCAGCAGCTTAGTTCGGGTAGGTGAGCAGTTCTTC. It is translated as CVSSLVRVGEQFF. This chain links TRBV7-6 with TRBJ2-1; D unclear. CDR1 and CDR2 from the germline V gene are SGHVS and FNYEAQ. The CDR3 is 13 amino acids.

This clonotype has at least ten counts. This chain joins TRBV3-1 and TRBJ2-7; D unclear. Germline V CDR1 and CDR2: LGHDT, YNNKEL (reference sequence). The CDR3 covers 14 residues. Trimming removed 0 bases from V and 0 bases from J, with 6 bases in between. The DNA for the CDR3 is TGTGCCAGCAGCCAAGATCCCAGCTCCTACGAGCAGTACTTC. Translating it yields CASSQDPSSYEQYF.

Ten or more counts support this clonotype. The genes are TRBV12-3 or TRBV12-4 and TRBJ1-1; TRBD1 might be the D (6 bases). V was pared by 5 bases and J by 1 base, with 11 bases between. The CDR3 extends over 14 amino acids. CDR3 sequence: CASSPGGGNTEAFF. CDR3 bases: TGTGCCAGCAGTCCCGGGGGCGGGAACACTGAAGCTTTCTTT.

Ten or more counts support this clonotype. The rearrangement joins TRBV29-1 to TRBJ1-1, with D perhaps matching TRBD1 (5 bases). V was clipped by 8 bases and J by 0 bases, with 13 bases between them. CDR1 is SQVTM and CDR2 is ANQGSEA in the germline V gene. CDR3 length: 13 amino acids. The CDR3 here is CSTRQQMNTEAFF. CDR3 DNA sequence: TGCAGCACCCGACAGCAAATGAACACTGAAGCTTTCTTT.

This clonotype was detected many times. This CDR3 reads CASSLGGPYSVLYGYTF. The CDR3 region has the DNA TGTGCCAGCAGCTTAGGAGGACCCTACTCTGTCCTATATGGCTACACCTTC. The chain joins TRBV7-2 to TRBJ1-2; D gene uncertain. This CDR3 spans 17 amino acids. Germline CDR1 reads SGHTA; CDR2 reads FQGNSA. Trimming removed 1 base at V and 5 bases at J, with 20 bases between.

Turning to this clonotype: Just one base apart from a much larger clone, this may be a read error. The CDR3 sequence is CASRRTAGGNYSEQFF. For the CDR3, the DNA is TGTGCCAGCCGCCGGACAGCGGGAGGAAACTACAGTGAGCAGTTCTTC. The rearrangement links TRBV18 to TRBJ2-1; 9 bases are a match to TRBD2. The CDR3 is 16 amino acids. The V gene's germline CDR1 is KGHSH and CDR2 LQKENI. The variable domain in full, with the rest retrieved from reference TRBV18 and TRBJ2-1, is NAGVMQNPRHLVRRRGQEARLRCSPMKGHSHVYWYRQLPEEGLKFMVYLQKENIIDESGMPKERFSAEFPKEGPSILRIQQVVRGDSAAYFCASRRTAGGNYSEQFFGPGTRLTVL.

As regards this clonotype: A much larger clone sits a single nucleotide away, making a read error possible. Given the absence of the conserved phenylalanine or tryptophan at the CDR3 end, a read error is likely. In DNA, the CDR3 is TGTGCCAGCAGTGGGTCCCCTTACCTGGGACAAGAGACCCAGTACTAC. As protein: CASSGSPYLGQETQYY. V is TRBV6-1 and J is TRBJ2-5, with D hard to call. There are 16 residues in the CDR3. Per the germline V gene, CDR1 is MNHNS and CDR2 is SASEGT. V dropped 4 bases and J dropped 2 bases, with 17 bases sitting between them.